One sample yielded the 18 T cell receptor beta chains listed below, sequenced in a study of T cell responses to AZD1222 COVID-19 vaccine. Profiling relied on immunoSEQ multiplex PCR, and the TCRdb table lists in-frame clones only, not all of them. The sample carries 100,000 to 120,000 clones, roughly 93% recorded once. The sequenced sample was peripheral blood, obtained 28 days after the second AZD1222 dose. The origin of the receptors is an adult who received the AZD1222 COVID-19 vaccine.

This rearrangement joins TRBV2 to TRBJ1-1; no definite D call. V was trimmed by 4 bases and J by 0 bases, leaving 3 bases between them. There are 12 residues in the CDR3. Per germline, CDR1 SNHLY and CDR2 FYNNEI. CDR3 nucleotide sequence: TGTGCCAGCAGTGTGGTGAACACTGAAGCTTTCTTT. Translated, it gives CASSVVNTEAFF.

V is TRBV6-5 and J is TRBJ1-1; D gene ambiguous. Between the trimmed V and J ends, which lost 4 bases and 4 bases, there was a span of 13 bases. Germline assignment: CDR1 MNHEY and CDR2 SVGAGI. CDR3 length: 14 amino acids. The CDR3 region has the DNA TGTGCCAGCAGTTTGGTGAGGAGGCCCACTGAAGCTTTCTTT. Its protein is CASSLVRRPTEAFF.

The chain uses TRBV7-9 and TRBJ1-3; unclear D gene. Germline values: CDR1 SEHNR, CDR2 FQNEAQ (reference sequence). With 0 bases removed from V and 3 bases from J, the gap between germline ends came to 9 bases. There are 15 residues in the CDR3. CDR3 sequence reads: CASSLARLFGNTIYF. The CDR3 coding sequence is TGTGCCAGCAGCTTAGCCCGGTTGTTTGGAAACACCATATATTTT.

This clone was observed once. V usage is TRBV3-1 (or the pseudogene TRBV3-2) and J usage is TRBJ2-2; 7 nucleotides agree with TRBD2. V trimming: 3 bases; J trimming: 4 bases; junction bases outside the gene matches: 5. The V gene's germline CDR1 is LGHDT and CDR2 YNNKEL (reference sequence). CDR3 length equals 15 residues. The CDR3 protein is CASSQVTSSTGELFF. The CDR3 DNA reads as TGTGCCAGCAGCCAGGTGACTAGCAGCACCGGGGAGCTGTTTTTT.

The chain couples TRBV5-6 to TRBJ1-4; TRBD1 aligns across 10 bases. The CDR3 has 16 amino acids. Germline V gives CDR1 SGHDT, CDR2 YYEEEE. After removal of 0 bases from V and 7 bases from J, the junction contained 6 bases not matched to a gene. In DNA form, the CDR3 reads TGTGCCAGCAGCTTGGTGGGGACAGGGGTTTTTGAAAAACTGTTTTTT. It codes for CASSLVGTGVFEKLFF.

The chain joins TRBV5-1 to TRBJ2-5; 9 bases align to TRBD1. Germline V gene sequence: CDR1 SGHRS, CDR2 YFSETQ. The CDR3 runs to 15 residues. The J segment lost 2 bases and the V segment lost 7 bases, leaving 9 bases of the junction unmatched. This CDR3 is CASRRTGEDQETQYF. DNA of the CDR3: TGCGCCAGCCGCAGGACAGGGGAGGATCAAGAGACCCAGTACTTC.

CDR3 nucleotides: TGTGCTAGTGGTTTGGTACGGGGAGAAACCGGGGAGCTGTTTTTT. Its translation is CASGLVRGETGELFF. The V call is TRBV12-5, the J call TRBJ2-2; possible D gene TRBD2, 5 bases. The CDR3 totals 15 residues. Trimming took 0 bases from V and 5 from J, leaving 10 bases between them. Germline-derived CDR1 and CDR2 are LGHNT and FRNRAP.

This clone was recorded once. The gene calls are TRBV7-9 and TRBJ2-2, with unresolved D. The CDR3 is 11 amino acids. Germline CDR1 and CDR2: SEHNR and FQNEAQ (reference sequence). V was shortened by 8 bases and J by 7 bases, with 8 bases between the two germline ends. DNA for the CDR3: TGTGCCAGCGAAATGGGCGGGGAGCTGTTTTTT. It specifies CASEMGGELFF.

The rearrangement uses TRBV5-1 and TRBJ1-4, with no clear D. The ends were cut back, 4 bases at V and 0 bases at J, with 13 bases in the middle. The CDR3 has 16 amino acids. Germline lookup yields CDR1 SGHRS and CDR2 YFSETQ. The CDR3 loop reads CASSTLIGTTNEKLFF. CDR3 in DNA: TGCGCCAGCAGCACCCTTATCGGGACAACTAATGAAAAACTGTTTTTT. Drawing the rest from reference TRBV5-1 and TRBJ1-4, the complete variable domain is KAGVTQTPRYLIKTRGQQVTLSCSPISGHRSVSWYQQTPGQGLQFLFEYFSETQRNKGNFPGRFSGRQFSNSRSEMNVSTLELGDSALYLCASSTLIGTTNEKLFFGSGTQLSVL.

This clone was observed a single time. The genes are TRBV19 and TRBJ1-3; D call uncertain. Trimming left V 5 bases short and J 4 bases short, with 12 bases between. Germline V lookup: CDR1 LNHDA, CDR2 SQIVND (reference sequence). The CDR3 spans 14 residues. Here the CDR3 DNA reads TGTGCCAGTAGTTCGGGCCAGGAGGGAAACACCATATATTTT. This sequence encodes CASSSGQEGNTIYF.

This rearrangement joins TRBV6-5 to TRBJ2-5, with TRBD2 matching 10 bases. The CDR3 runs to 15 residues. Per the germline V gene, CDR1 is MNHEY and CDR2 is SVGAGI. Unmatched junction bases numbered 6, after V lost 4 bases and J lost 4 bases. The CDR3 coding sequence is TGTGCCAGCAGTTGGGAGAGACTAGCGGGAGAGACCCAGTACTTC. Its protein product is CASSWERLAGETQYF.

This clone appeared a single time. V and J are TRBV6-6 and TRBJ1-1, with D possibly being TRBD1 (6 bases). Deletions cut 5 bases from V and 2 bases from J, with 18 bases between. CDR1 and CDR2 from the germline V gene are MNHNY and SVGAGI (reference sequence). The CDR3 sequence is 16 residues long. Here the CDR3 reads CASSLPTGFLNTEAFF. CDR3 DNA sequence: TGTGCCAGCAGTCTACCTACAGGGTTTTTAAACACTGAAGCTTTCTTT.

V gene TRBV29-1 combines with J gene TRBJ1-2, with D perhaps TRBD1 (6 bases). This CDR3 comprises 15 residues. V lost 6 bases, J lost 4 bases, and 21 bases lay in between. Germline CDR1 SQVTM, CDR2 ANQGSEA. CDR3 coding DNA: TGCAGCGTAGCCGACAGGAGTCTAGGCTCCTATGGCTACACCTTC. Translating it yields CSVADRSLGSYGYTF.

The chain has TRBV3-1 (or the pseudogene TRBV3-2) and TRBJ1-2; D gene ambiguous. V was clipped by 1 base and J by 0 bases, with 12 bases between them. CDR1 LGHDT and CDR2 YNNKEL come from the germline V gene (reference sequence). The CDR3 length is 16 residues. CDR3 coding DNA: TGTGCCAGCAGCCAAGTTGGTATGATTTCTAACTATGGCTACACCTTC. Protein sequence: CASSQVGMISNYGYTF.

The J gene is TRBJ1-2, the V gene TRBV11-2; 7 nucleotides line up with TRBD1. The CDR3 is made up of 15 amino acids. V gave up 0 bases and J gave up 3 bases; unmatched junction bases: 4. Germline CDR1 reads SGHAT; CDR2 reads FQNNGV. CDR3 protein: CASSLEDRADYGYTF. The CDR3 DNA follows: TGTGCCAGCAGCTTAGAAGACAGGGCGGACTATGGCTACACCTTC.

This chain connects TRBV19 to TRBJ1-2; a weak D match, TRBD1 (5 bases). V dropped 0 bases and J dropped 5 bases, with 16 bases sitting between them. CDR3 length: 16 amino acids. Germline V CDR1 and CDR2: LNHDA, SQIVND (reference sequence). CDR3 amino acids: CASSIDGARGFYGYTF. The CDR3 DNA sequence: TGTGCCAGTAGTATAGATGGGGCCAGAGGCTTTTATGGCTACACCTTC. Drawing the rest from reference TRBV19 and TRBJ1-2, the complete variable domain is DGGITQSPKYLFRKEGQNVTLSCEQNLNHDAMYWYRQDPGQGLRLIYYSQIVNDFQKGDIAEGYSVSREKKESFPLTVTSAQKNPTAFYLCASSIDGARGFYGYTFGSGTRLTVV.

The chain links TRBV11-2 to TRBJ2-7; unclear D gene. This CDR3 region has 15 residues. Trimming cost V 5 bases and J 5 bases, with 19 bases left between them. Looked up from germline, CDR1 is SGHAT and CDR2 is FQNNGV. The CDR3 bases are TGTGCCAGCAGCCCCCGAAATTGGCCGTCCAACGAGCAGTACTTC. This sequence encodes CASSPRNWPSNEQYF.

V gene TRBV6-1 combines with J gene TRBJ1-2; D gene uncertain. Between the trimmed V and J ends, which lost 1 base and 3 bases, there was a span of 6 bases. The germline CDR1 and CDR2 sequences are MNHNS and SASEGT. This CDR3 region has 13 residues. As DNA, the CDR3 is TGTGCCAGCAGTGAAGGGGATTACTATGGCTACACCTTC. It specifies CASSEGDYYGYTF.